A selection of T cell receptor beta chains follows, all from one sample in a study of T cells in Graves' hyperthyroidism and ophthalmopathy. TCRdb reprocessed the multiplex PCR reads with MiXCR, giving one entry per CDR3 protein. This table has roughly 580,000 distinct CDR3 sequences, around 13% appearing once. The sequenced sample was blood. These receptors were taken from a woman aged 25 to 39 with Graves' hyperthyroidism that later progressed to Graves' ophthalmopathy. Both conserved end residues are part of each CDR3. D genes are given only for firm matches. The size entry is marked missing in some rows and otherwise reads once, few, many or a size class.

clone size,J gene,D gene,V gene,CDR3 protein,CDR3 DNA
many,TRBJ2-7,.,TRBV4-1,CASSHGGILSYEQYF,TGCGCCAGCAGCCACGGCGGGATCCTCTCCTACGAGCAGTACTTC
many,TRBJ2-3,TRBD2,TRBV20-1,CSAAGREGGDTQYF,TGCAGTGCTGCTGGGCGGGAGGGGGGAGATACGCAGTATTTT
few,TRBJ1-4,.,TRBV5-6,CASSLAGVFNEKLFF,TGTGCCAGCAGCCTGGCGGGCGTCTTTAATGAAAAACTGTTTTTT
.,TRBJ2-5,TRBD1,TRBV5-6,CASSLRLTGDGQTQYF,TGTGCCAGCAGCTTGCGTTTGACAGGGGACGGGCAGACCCAGTACTTC
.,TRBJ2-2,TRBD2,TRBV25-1,CASSVGGGGELFF,TGTGCCAGCAGTGTTGGGGGGGGCGGGGAGCTGTTTTTT
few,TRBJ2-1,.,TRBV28,CASIGAEGVGNEQFF,TGTGCCAGCATAGGGGCGGAGGGGGTTGGGAATGAGCAGTTCTTC
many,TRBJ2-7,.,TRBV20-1,CSARDPRHDEQYF,TGCAGTGCTAGAGATCCCCGGCATGACGAGCAGTACTTC
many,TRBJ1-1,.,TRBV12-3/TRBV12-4,CASSPPSVNTEAFF,TGTGCCAGCAGTCCTCCTTCGGTGAACACTGAAGCTTTCTTT
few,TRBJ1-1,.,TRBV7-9,CASSLKRQVNTEAFF,TGTGCCAGCAGCTTAAAGCGCCAGGTGAACACTGAAGCTTTCTTT
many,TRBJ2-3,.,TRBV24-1,CAPWLDSKPKRTDTQYF,TGTGCCCCTTGGCTGGACAGCAAGCCAAAACGCACAGATACGCAGTATTTT
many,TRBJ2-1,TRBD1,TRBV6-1,CASSEQFAGGNGNEQFF,TGTGCCAGCAGTGAACAATTCGCAGGGGGCAATGGCAATGAGCAGTTCTTC
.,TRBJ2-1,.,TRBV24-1,CATSDLRDLRDEQFF,TGTGCCACCAGTGATCTTCGGGACCTCAGGGATGAGCAGTTCTTC
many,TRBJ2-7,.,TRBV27,CASSIQGGGPSFEQYF,TGTGCCAGCAGTATCCAAGGGGGAGGGCCCTCGTTCGAGCAGTACTTC
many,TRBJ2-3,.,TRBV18,CASSPPGSYTDTQYF,TGTGCCAGCTCACCACCTGGCAGTTACACAGATACGCAGTATTTT
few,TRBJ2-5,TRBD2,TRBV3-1,CASSPPWTSGIRQTQYF,TGTGCCAGCAGCCCCCCTTGGACTAGCGGGATAAGACAGACCCAGTACTTC
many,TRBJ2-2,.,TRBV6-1,CASMQGEVTGELFF,TGTGCCAGCATGCAGGGGGAGGTCACCGGGGAGCTGTTTTTT
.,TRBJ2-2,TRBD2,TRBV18,CASSSNGGRAVGELFF,TGTGCCAGCTCATCTAACGGAGGGAGGGCCGTCGGGGAGCTGTTTTTT
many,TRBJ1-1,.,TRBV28,CASRLSGTLAMNTEAFF,TGTGCCAGCAGACTCTCCGGGACCCTTGCGATGAACACTGAAGCTTTCTTT
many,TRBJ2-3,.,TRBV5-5,CASSLGSGADTQYF,TGTGCCAGCAGCTTGGGATCGGGGGCGGATACGCAGTATTTT
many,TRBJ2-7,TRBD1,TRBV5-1,CASSLSRDRVSYEQYF,TGCGCCAGCAGCTTGTCCCGGGACAGGGTCTCCTACGAGCAGTACTTC
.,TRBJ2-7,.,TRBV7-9,CASSLQVGSYEQYF,TGTGCCAGCAGCCTACAAGTCGGGAGCTACGAGCAGTACTTC
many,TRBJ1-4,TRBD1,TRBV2,CASTAGTVDEKLFF,TGTGCCAGCACGGCGGGGACAGTGGATGAAAAACTGTTTTTT
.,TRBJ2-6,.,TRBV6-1,CASSAKTGANVLTF,TGTGCCAGCTCCGCCAAGACGGGGGCCAACGTCCTGACTTTC
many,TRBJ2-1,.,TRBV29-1,CSVLDRGNEQFF,TGCAGCGTTTTAGACCGGGGCAATGAGCAGTTCTTC
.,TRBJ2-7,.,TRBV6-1,CASSYSMGVTYEQYF,TGTGCCAGCAGTTACTCGATGGGGGTTACCTACGAGCAGTACTTC
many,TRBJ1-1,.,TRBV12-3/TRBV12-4,CASSLGLRVGTEAFF,TGTGCCAGCAGTCTCGGCCTCCGAGTGGGCACTGAAGCTTTCTTT
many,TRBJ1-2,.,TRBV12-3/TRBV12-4,CASSFSVVGGGYTF,TGTGCCAGCAGTTTTTCAGTAGTCGGTGGGGGCTACACCTTC
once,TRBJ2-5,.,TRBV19,CASSSPEGWQETQYF,TGTGCCAGTAGTTCCCCTGAGGGTTGGCAAGAGACCCAGTACTTC
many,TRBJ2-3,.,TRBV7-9,CASSRTVSTDTQYF,TGTGCCAGCAGCCGGACAGTGAGCACAGATACGCAGTATTTT
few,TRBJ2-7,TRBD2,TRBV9,CASSVKGLADYEQYF,TGTGCCAGCAGCGTAAAAGGACTAGCGGACTACGAGCAGTACTTC
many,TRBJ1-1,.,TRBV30,CAWEPTPRTEAFF,TGTGCCTGGGAACCAACACCTCGCACTGAAGCTTTCTTT
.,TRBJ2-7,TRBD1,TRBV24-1,CATSLTGLVEQYF,TGTGCCACCTCGTTGACAGGGTTAGTCGAGCAGTACTTC
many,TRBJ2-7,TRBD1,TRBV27,CASSGQGRSEQYF,TGTGCCAGCAGCGGACAGGGAAGGAGTGAGCAGTACTTC
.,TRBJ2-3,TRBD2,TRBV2,CASTGLAGDVGDTQYF,TGTGCCAGCACGGGACTAGCAGGAGATGTGGGAGATACGCAGTATTTT
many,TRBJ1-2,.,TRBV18,CASSPRREVDYGYTF,TGTGCCAGCTCACCTCGAAGGGAAGTGGACTATGGCTACACCTTC
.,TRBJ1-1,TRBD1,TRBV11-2,CASSLGGGTEALF,TGTGCCAGCAGCCTAGGAGGGGGCACTGAAGCTTTGTTT
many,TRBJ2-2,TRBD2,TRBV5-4,CASSPRTSGNTGELFF,TGTGCCAGCAGCCCGCGGACTAGCGGGAACACCGGGGAGCTGTTTTTT
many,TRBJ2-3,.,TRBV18,CASSQGFSTDTQYF,TGTGCCAGCTCACAAGGCTTTAGCACAGATACGCAGTATTTT
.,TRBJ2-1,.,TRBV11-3,CASSLELDKQFF,TGTGCCAGCAGCTTAGAACTGGATAAGCAGTTCTTC
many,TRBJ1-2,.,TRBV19,CASSIDSPRRGGGYTF,TGTGCCAGTAGTATAGATTCGCCGAGGAGGGGAGGAGGCTACACCTTC
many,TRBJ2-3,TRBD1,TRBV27,CASSPGQGGTDTQYF,TGTGCCAGCAGTCCAGGACAGGGAGGCACAGATACGCAGTATTTT
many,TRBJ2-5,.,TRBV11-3,CATSHYAQETQYF,TGTGCCACCTCACACTATGCTCAAGAGACCCAGTACTTC
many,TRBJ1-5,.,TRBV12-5,CASGLVGKTGSKNQPQHF,TGTGCTAGTGGTTTGGTGGGAAAGACCGGGAGTAAGAATCAGCCCCAGCATTTT
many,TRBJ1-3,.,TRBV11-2,CASSQIKGQSGNTIYF,TGTGCCAGCAGCCAGATAAAAGGACAATCTGGAAACACCATATATTTT
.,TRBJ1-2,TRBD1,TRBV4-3,CASSQERQGARGGYTF,TGCGCCAGCAGCCAAGAGAGACAGGGGGCGCGTGGTGGCTACACCTTC
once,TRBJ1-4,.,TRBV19,CASSPPRREKLFF,TGTGCCAGTAGTCCGCCCCGGAGGGAAAAACTGTTTTTT
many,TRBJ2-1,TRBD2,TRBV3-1,CASSPRLAAYNEQFF,TGTGCCAGCAGCCCTCGACTAGCGGCATACAATGAGCAGTTCTTC
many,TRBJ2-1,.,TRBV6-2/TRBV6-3,CASSSGLAPTPYNEQFF,TGTGCCAGCAGTTCGGGATTGGCCCCCACCCCCTACAATGAGCAGTTCTTC
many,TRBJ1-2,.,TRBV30,CAWSALYGYTF,TGTGCCTGGAGTGCCTTATATGGCTACACCTTC
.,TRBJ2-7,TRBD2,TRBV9,CASSPQGTSGRYEQYF,TGTGCCAGCAGCCCTCAAGGGACTAGCGGGAGATACGAGCAGTACTTC
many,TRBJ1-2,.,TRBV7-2,CASSSFRGYTF,TGTGCCAGCAGCTCCTTCAGAGGCTACACCTTC
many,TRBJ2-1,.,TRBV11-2,CASSLLWGDSYNEQFF,TGTGCCAGCAGCTTATTGTGGGGCGATTCCTACAATGAGCAGTTCTTC
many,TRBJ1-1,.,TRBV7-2,CASSLGYRAMNTEAFF,TGTGCCAGCAGCTTGGGATACAGGGCAATGAACACTGAAGCTTTCTTT
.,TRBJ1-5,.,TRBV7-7,CASSETPGQPQHF,TGTGCTAGCAGCGAAACCCCCGGTCAGCCCCAGCATTTT
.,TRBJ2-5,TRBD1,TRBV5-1,CASSRGQGWETQYF,TGCGCCAGCAGCCGCGGACAGGGATGGGAGACCCAGTACTTC
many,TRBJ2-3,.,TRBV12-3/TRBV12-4,CASSFFDRTDTQYF,TGTGCCAGCAGTTTCTTTGACCGAACAGATACGCAGTATTTT
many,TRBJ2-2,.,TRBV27,CASSLAGVGTGELFF,TGTGCCAGCAGTTTGGCAGGGGTGGGCACCGGGGAGCTGTTTTTT
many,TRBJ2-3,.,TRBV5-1,CASSTPSGDTQYF,TGCGCCAGCAGTACTCCCTCCGGAGATACGCAGTATTTT
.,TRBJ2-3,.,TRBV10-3,CAISVSFRGLDPSTDTQYF,TGTGCCATCAGTGTATCTTTCAGGGGACTGGACCCTAGCACAGATACGCAGTATTTT